This T cell receptor beta chain was documented in a study of cytomegalovirus exposure and HLA in healthy donors. CDR1 is SEHNR, CDR2 FQNEAQ, per germline (reference sequence). CDR3 length: 14 amino acids. Trimming shortened V by 1 base and J by 8 bases, and 12 bases separated the two germline ends. For this clone: Its specificity is not known.

Regarding the study as a whole: It was reported that the classifier diagnosed cytomegalovirus status with high specificity and sensitivity in both the original and validation cohorts.

Only in-frame clones appear in the TCRdb table, and some are missing; sequencing was by immunoSEQ multiplex PCR. The table shows 65,000 to 75,000 clones, with over 85% occurring only once. Material for sequencing was PBMCs. The receptor was isolated from a man between 18 and 29 years old in good health and CMV-seropositive. The rearrangement uses TRBV7-9 and TRBJ2-1, with D maybe TRBD2 (6 bases). The CDR3, as DNA: TGTGCCAGCAGCTTAGAAACTAGCTTGCATGAGCAGTTCTTC. Translated: CASSLETSLHEQFF.